This TCR beta chain was identified in a study of cytomegalovirus exposure and HLA in healthy donors. Concerning this clone itself: The antigen remains undetermined.

CDR1 and CDR2 from the germline V gene are SGHRS and YFSETQ. The V end lost 6 bases, the J end lost 6 bases, and 24 bases lay between the germline ends. The CDR3 is made up of 16 amino acids. The study, taken as a whole, reports: Using the classifier, cytomegalovirus status was reportedly diagnosed with high specificity and sensitivity. Confirmation in vitro established that a few CMV-associated chains were specific for CMV antigens.

The PCR was carried out with 60 Vbeta primers and 13 Jbeta primers. Profiling relied on immunoSEQ multiplex PCR, and the TCRdb table lists in-frame clones only, not all of them. The repertoire consists of roughly 130,000 clones, with about 80% occurring once and the leading ten covering about 4%. The chain combines TRBV5-1 with TRBJ1-1; D remains ambiguous. The receptor's source is a middle-aged woman in good health and CMV-seronegative. The sequenced sample was PBMCs. The CDR3 nucleotides are TGCGCCAGCAAGGCTGGACGAGGGTCCTTGAGCGCTGAAGCTTTCTTT. This encodes CASKAGRGSLSAEAFF.